Detailed here is one T cell receptor beta chain. Its antigen is still unknown. Base qualities were left out, and no much larger clone turns up one base away. The data are from a study of T-cell reconstitution after alpha-beta-depleted transplantation in children (dated by TCRdb to the mid-2010s). For the study in its entirety: Using TCR repertoire profiling, the study followed T-cell immune reconstitution in a quantitative way in children after TCRalphabeta/CD19-depleted allogeneic hematopoietic cell transplantation.

The library was generated by PCR. Sequencing instrument: Illumina HiSeq 2500. TCR library preparation used molecular barcoding, with unique molecular identifiers applied to normalize quantification of the TCRbeta repertoire. The public reads were run again by TCRdb, first through fastp at Q25 and then through MiXCR, and only productive beta chains were kept. Merged by CDR3 protein, the rows form single entries marked with the most common genes and DNA. The sample table records approximately 400,000 distinct CDR3 sequences; 9.5% to 13% of these occur just once. The top ten hold 4.5% to 7% of the sample. Taken from cysteine to phenylalanine, the CDR3 has 13 residues. Only the CDR3 region is kept as DNA, spanning 39 bases read in frame from base 1. V is cut back by 4 bases and J by 6 bases, with 4 bases in the junction unmatched. From the germline V gene, CDR1 is SGHRS and CDR2 is YFSETQ.

The source is a human donor who donated a stem cell graft to a child with acute myeloid leukemia. Rearrangement joined TRBV5-1 to TRBJ1-1; TRBD1 fits 9 bases in the junction. The material was PBMCs from the stem cell graft donor, obtained from the stem cell graft. The DNA sequence is TGCGCCAGCAGCAAGGACAGGGGCGCTGAAGCTTTCTTT. This yields the protein CASSKDRGAEAFF.